Given below is one T cell receptor (beta chain) in context. In the authors' methods: Counts of nucleated cells, estimated from reference gene primer amplification, were obtained. Some clones are missing from TCRdb's copy, which holds only in-frame ones; the method was immunoSEQ multiplex PCR. That table is the source of V, J and clone size, and D and trimming were worked out from the DNA. The sample lists roughly 190,000 clones, roughly 84% occurring once. The data belong to a study of blood T cell repertoires in COVID-19. Germline V gene data show CDR1 as SGHTA and CDR2 as FQGNSA. CDR3 length: 17 amino acids. V lost 3 bases and J lost 1; bases outside the gene matches: 7.

Sequenced input: PBMCs or T cells enriched from blood (not recorded which). The chain joins TRBV7-2 to TRBJ2-2; 8 bases fit TRBD2. The receptor was derived from a woman in her thirties who had been exposed to COVID-19. CDR3 amino acids: CASSLGRLARNTGELFF. The CDR3 region has the DNA TGTGCCAGCAGCTTGGGCCGACTAGCGAGGAACACCGGGGAGCTGTTTTTT.